Given below is one T cell receptor (beta chain) in context. The assay was immunoSEQ multiplex PCR, and TCRdb's table has in-frame clones only and misses some. The repertoire includes over 250,000 clones, approximately 90% of them detected once, and around 9% sits in the top ten. The entry originates in a study of blood T cell repertoires in COVID-19. Study-wide background: T cells, B-cell-depleted T cells, or PBMCs supplied cDNA or gDNA.

Participants, about 18 to 89 years old, spanned around 25 US areas. Cohorts were determined from participant-reported clinical history. Cohort 3 recovered donors had two negative PCRs, clearance, or symptom resolution. Trimming removed 4 bases from V and 5 bases from J, with 9 bases in between. The V gene's germline CDR1 is SGHRS and CDR2 YFSETQ. This CDR3 region has 13 residues. The sequenced material came from PBMCs or T cells enriched from blood (not recorded which). The receptor's source is a woman between 18 and 29 years old who had recovered from COVID-19. The chain has TRBV5-1 and TRBJ1-4; the D gene is possibly TRBD1 (6 bases). The chain's CDR3 is CASSPDRNEKLFF. The CDR3 nucleotides are TGCGCCAGCAGCCCGGACAGAAATGAAAAACTGTTTTTT.